One TCR beta chain is described in this entry. The antigen is undetermined. The data derive from a study of CD8 T cells in Susac syndrome. The CDR3 consists of 14 residues. V was shortened by 4 bases and J by 1 base, with 7 bases between the two germline ends. Germline loops: CDR1 SGHDN, CDR2 FVKESK. RNA was extracted with the RNeasy kit, and a quantity of roughly 0.5 to 1 ug was reverse transcribed using random hexamers. The amplification used immunoSEQ multiplex PCR on TCR beta CDR3; it spanned 54 Vbeta and 13 Jbeta. TCRdb fed the immunoSEQ multiplex PCR reads into MiXCR, producing one record per CDR3 protein. The sample gives approximately 190,000 distinct CDR3 sequences, approximately 93% of which show up once; about 0.1% is in the top ten. Negative magnetic isolation gave CD8+ and CD4+ cells; FACS enriched CD8+ TEMRA. Study-level results: An acknowledgment was made by the study that its TCR sequencing and HLA analysis involved relatively few individuals.

The chain joins TRBV14 to TRBJ1-4; TRBD1 might be the D (5 bases). The TCR comes from a human donor in good health. Sequencing was carried out using CD4+ T cells from PBMCs. CDR3 nucleotides: TGTGCCAGCAGCCGACAGCTAACTAATGAAAAACTGTTTTTT. Its protein product is CASSRQLTNEKLFF.